This T cell receptor (beta chain) comes out of a study of post-analysis software for immune sequencing data. Study-wide points: Five or six TRBV segments were significantly more frequent in patients than in controls. TRBV5-6, TRBV5-1 and TRBV20-1 were among these segments.

The CDR3 is 15 residues long. Germline values: CDR1 ENHRY, CDR2 SYGVKD. The V end lost 8 bases, the J end lost 2 bases, and 16 bases lay between the germline ends. The authors incorporated unique molecular identifiers into the TCR beta cDNA libraries. MiXCR, applied by TCRdb to the PCR reads, yields one record per CDR3 protein. This table holds roughly 570,000 distinct CDR3 sequences, roughly 34% found once. On this clonotype itself: Antigen specificity is unknown.

Material for sequencing was blood. The clonotype comes from a girl under 18 with multiple sclerosis. The gene calls are TRBV10-3 and TRBJ1-5; no clear D. The CDR3 DNA follows: TGTGCCATCGGGGAGGGAGGACTGGGCAATCAGCCCCAGCATTTT. This sequence encodes CAIGEGGLGNQPQHF.